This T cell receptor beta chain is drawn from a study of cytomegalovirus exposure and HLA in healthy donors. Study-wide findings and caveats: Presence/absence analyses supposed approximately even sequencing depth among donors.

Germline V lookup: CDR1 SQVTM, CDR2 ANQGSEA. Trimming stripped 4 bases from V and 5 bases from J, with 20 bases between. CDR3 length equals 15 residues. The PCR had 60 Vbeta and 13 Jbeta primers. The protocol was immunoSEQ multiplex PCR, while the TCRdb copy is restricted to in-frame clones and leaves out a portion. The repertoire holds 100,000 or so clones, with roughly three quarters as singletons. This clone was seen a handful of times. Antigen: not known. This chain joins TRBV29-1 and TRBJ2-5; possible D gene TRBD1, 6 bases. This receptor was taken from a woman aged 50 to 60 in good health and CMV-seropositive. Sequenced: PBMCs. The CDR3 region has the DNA TGCAGCGTTGGTCAGGCAGGGGCCCTGGGCGAGACCCAGTACTTC. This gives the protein CSVGQAGALGETQYF. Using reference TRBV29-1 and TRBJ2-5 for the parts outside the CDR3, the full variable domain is SAVISQKPSRDICQRGTSLTIQCQVDSQVTMMFWYRQQPGQSLTLIATANQGSEATYESGFVIDKFPISRPNLTFSTLTVSNMSPEDSSIYLCSVGQAGALGETQYFGPGTRLLVL.